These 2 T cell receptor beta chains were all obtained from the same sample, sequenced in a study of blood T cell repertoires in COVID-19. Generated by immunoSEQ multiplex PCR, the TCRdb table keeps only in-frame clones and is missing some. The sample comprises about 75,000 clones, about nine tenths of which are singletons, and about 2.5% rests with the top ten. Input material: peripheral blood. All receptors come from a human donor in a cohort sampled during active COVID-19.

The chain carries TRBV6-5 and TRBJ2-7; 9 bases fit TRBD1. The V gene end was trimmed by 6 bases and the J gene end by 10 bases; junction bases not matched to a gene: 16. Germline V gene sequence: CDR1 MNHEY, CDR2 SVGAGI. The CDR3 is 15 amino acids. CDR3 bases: TGTGCCAGCAGGTCCGGGACAGGGCGTCCCCGGGACCAGTACTTC. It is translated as CASRSGTGRPRDQYF.

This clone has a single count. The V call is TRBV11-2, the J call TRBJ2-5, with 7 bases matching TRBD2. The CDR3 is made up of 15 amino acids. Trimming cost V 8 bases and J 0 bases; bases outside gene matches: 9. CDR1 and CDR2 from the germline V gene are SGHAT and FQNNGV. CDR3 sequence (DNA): TGTGCCAGCCAAGGGAGGGACTACCACCAAGAGACCCAGTACTTC. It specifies CASQGRDYHQETQYF.